The 32 T cell receptor beta chains below all came from one sample that was sequenced in a study of blood T cells in healthy people across ages (dated by TCRdb to between 2015 and 2017). The library came from 5' RACE. The data were produced on an Illumina HiSeq 2500. The second PCR ran for about 6 to 12 cycles and used a J-beta primer mix along with a sample-barcoded 5' primer. The public reads were quality trimmed at Q25 with fastp and then assembled into clones with MiXCR by TCRdb, keeping productive beta chains. Identical CDR3 proteins give one entry, which carries the most common genes and DNA. The sample table holds 1.5 million to 2 million distinct CDR3 sequences, of which 28% were seen once. The ten largest make up 7.7% of the sample. Sequencing was done on a sample of blood. The receptors shown here come from a woman aged 25 to 39 in good health.

The chain links TRBV12-3 or TRBV12-4 to TRBJ1-5, with a tentative D call TRBD1 (5 bases). CDR3 size: 15 residues. V lost 3 bases and J lost 1, with 10 bases in between. The CDR3, as DNA: TGTGCCAGCAGTTTTACAGGTCCGAGCAATCAGCCCCAGCATTTT. It encodes CASSFTGPSNQPQHF.

This clonotype was observed at least ten times. J is TRBJ2-5 and V is TRBV29-1; a weak D match, TRBD1 (6 bases). Germline V gene lookup returns CDR1 SQVTM and CDR2 ANQGSEA. This CDR3 is 15 amino acids long. Trimming cost V 7 bases and J 4 bases, with 22 bases left between them. DNA of the CDR3: TGCAGCGGGAGTTCCGGGACAACCCTAGGAGAGACCCAGTACTTC. It codes for CSGSSGTTLGETQYF.

This clonotype appeared a few times. The rearrangement joins TRBV14 to TRBJ2-5; TRBD2 agrees at 11 bases. Matching the DNA end better, TRBJ2-7 makes the J call doubtful. CDR3 length: 15 residues. Germline CDR1 reads SGHDN; CDR2 reads FVKESK. In DNA form, the CDR3 reads TGTGCCAGCAGCCGTAGCGGGAGGGCACCCTACGAGCAGTACTTC. Its translation: CASSRSGRAPYEQYF.

The chain links TRBV21-1 to TRBJ2-4; no DNA check was done on the table's D call, TRBD2. TRBV21-1 represents a pseudogene. CDR3 size: 17 residues. The CDR3, as DNA: TGTGCCAGCAGCAAAGTTCAGCGGTCCTTAGCCAAAAACATTCAGTACTTC. It translates to CASSKVQRSLAKNIQYF.

This clonotype was observed a few times. The genes are TRBV29-1 and TRBJ2-1; unclear D gene. The CDR3 is 13 amino acids. From germline, CDR1 is SQVTM and CDR2 ANQGSEA. V lost 1 base to trimming and J lost 8 bases, with 12 bases between them. The CDR3 region has the DNA TGCAGCGTTGAAGCAACTTATGGGGATGAGCAGTTCTTC. This sequence encodes CSVEATYGDEQFF.

This clonotype was seen once. The chain carries TRBV4-1 and TRBJ1-5; no clear D. Germline CDR1 reads MGHRA; CDR2 reads YSYEKL. The V and J ends lost 0 bases and 6 bases respectively, with 9 bases between them. The CDR3 totals 14 residues. CDR3 amino acids: CASSQDLGSQPQHF. CDR3 bases: TGCGCCAGCAGCCAAGATCTAGGGAGTCAGCCCCAGCATTTT.

This clonotype was seen only a few times. The junction differs from germline at one of its ends, possibly a read error. The chain couples TRBV20-1 to TRBJ1-1; unclear D gene. The germline gives CDR1 DFQATT, CDR2 SNEGSKA (reference sequence). The CDR3 totals 15 residues. The CDR3: CSARALDGANTEPFF. The DNA for the CDR3 is TGCAGTGCTAGAGCCTTGGACGGAGCGAACACTGAACCTTTCTTT.

The V gene is TRBV6-6, the J gene TRBJ1-1; possible D gene TRBD1, 6 bases. With 2 bases removed from V and 10 bases from J, the gap between germline ends came to 17 bases. Germline CDR1 MNHNY, CDR2 SVGAGI (reference sequence). The CDR3 has 14 residues. Here the CDR3 DNA reads TGTGCCAGCAGTTACGGAGGACAGAGCGGCCTAGCTTTCTTT. Protein sequence: CASSYGGQSGLAFF.

This clonotype has a handful of counts. The chain combines TRBV20-1 with TRBJ2-1; 8 positions match TRBD2. CDR3 length equals 12 residues. The V gene end was trimmed by 7 bases and the J gene end by 8 bases; junction bases not matched to a gene: 7. Germline values: CDR1 DFQATT, CDR2 SNEGSKA (reference sequence). CDR3 sequence reads: CSGVAGSDEQFF. The CDR3 coding sequence is TGCAGTGGAGTAGCGGGATCGGATGAGCAGTTCTTC.

The chain carries TRBV5-1 and TRBJ1-5, with no clear D. Germline V gene sequence: CDR1 SGHRS, CDR2 YFSETQ. V shed 2 bases and J shed 5 bases, with 11 bases lying between them. The CDR3 is 14 amino acids. Here the CDR3 reads CASSFTGEDQPQHF. DNA for the CDR3: TGCGCCAGCAGCTTCACTGGGGAGGATCAGCCCCAGCATTTT.

This clonotype was recorded only once. A junction boundary mismatches the germline segment, possibly from a read error. V and J are TRBV6-5 and TRBJ1-2; the D is unclear. The CDR3 is 15 amino acids. The germline V gene has CDR1 MNHEY and CDR2 SVGAGI. CDR3 nucleotides: TGTGCCAGCAGTTACCTACCCCGGGGTAACAATGGCTACACCTTC. Translating gives CASSYLPRGNNGYTF.

On this clonotype itself: Being one base from a much bigger clone, this may be a read error. This chain joins TRBV10-1 and TRBJ2-5, with 9 nucleotides matching TRBD1. The ends lost 5 bases at V and 13 bases at J; junction bases unmatched: 14. This CDR3 region has 14 residues. CDR1 WNHNN and CDR2 SYGVQD come from the germline V gene (reference sequence). This CDR3 is CASSQDRGGYERYF. The CDR3 coding sequence is TGCGCCAGCAGTCAGGACAGGGGTGGGTACGAGCGGTACTTC.

This clonotype was seen many times. V and J are TRBV11-2 and TRBJ2-5; D is perhaps TRBD2 (6 bases). In germline, CDR1 is SGHAT, CDR2 FQNNGV. This CDR3 is built from 15 residues. Between the trimmed V and J ends, which lost 6 bases and 5 bases, there was a span of 19 bases. The CDR3 sequence: CASRPDSSEGETQYF. The CDR3 DNA reads as TGTGCCAGCAGGCCAGACAGTTCGGAGGGGGAGACCCAGTACTTC.

This clonotype was recorded a few times. The chain has TRBV5-1 and TRBJ2-3; no clear D. V shed 0 bases and J shed 6 bases, with 8 bases lying between them. Germline loops: CDR1 SGHRS, CDR2 YFSETQ. The CDR3 covers 13 residues. In nucleotides, the CDR3 is TGCGCCAGCAGCTTGGAACTCAGCGATACGCAGTATTTT. Protein sequence: CASSLELSDTQYF.

This sequence joins TRBV6-1 and TRBJ2-1, with 9 bases lining up with TRBD2. Germline trimming cut 6 bases from V and 9 bases from J; bases unmatched to any gene: 9. The CDR3 covers 14 residues. Germline V gene data show CDR1 as MNHNS and CDR2 as SASEGT. The CDR3: CASSLAGGPFEQFF. In nucleotides, the CDR3 is TGTGCCAGCAGCCTTGCGGGGGGGCCTTTTGAGCAGTTCTTC.

The rearrangement uses TRBV2 and TRBJ2-3; D not certain. Germline CDR1 and CDR2: SNHLY and FYNNEI. The CDR3 runs to 15 residues. The V end lost 7 bases, the J end lost 2 bases, and 16 bases lay between the germline ends. For the CDR3, the DNA is TGTGCCAGCATCGGAACGGGCAGATCCACAGATACGCAGTATTTT. Its translation is CASIGTGRSTDTQYF.

The J gene is TRBJ1-4, the V gene TRBV18; D gene ambiguous. CDR1 and CDR2 from the germline V gene are KGHSH and LQKENI. V lost 4 bases and J lost 7, with 16 bases in between. The CDR3 is 15 amino acids. The DNA of the CDR3 is TGTGCCAGCTCACGCGACCGGGCGAAAAGTGAAAAACTGTTTTTT. The encoded protein is CASSRDRAKSEKLFF.

In its sample, this clonotype was seen a few times. The CDR3 sequence: CSARRQGQEKLFF. The CDR3 DNA is TGCAGTGCTAGACGACAGGGACAGGAAAAACTGTTTTTT. The chain recombines TRBV20-1 with TRBJ1-4, with 7 bases lining up with TRBD1. CDR1 DFQATT and CDR2 SNEGSKA come from the germline V gene (reference sequence). The CDR3 extends over 13 amino acids. V lost 2 bases and J lost 8; bases outside the gene matches: 5.

Only a few counts were recorded for this clonotype. This rearrangement joins TRBV20-1 to TRBJ2-4, with 7 bases lining up with TRBD1. From germline, CDR1 is DFQATT and CDR2 SNEGSKA (reference sequence). The CDR3 sequence is 14 residues long. V lost 1 base to trimming and J lost 2 bases; unmatched junction nucleotides: 2. CDR3: CSARAQGTKNIQYF. The CDR3 region has the DNA TGCAGTGCTAGAGCACAGGGGACCAAAAACATTCAGTACTTC.

For this clonotype: Its ends do not fully match the called genes, so a read error is possible. This CDR3 reads CASSARGGTGQNEKFF. The CDR3, as DNA: TGTGCCAGCAGCGCTCGGGGAGGGACAGGGCAAAATGAGAAGTTCTTC. V usage is TRBV7-2 and J usage is TRBJ2-1; 9 bases map to TRBD1. Germline CDR1 and CDR2: SGHTA and FQGNSA. CDR3 length: 16 amino acids.

The chain couples TRBV12-3 or TRBV12-4 to TRBJ2-7; D is possibly TRBD2 (6 bases). Between the trimmed V and J ends, which lost 5 bases and 3 bases, there was a span of 14 bases. The CDR3 runs to 14 residues. CDR3 sequence (DNA): TGTGCCAGCAGTGGGAGGACGGTTTACTACGAGCAGTACTTC. It codes for CASSGRTVYYEQYF.

The chain combines TRBV6-2 or TRBV6-3 with TRBJ2-1; 12 nucleotides align to TRBD2. The CDR3 is 15 residues long. V trimming: 11 bases; J trimming: 6 bases; junction bases outside the gene matches: 11. The germline CDR1 and CDR2 sequences are MNHEY and SVGEGT. CDR3 residues: CASKPSGRAPNEQFF. In DNA, the CDR3 is TGTGCCTCCAAACCTAGCGGGAGGGCACCCAATGAGCAGTTCTTC.

The rearrangement links TRBV7-9 to TRBJ2-2, with unresolved D. This CDR3 contains 14 residues. V dropped 7 bases and J dropped 1 base, with 10 bases sitting between them. The germline gives CDR1 SEHNR, CDR2 FQNEAQ (reference sequence). CDR3 DNA: TGTGCCAGCAACGACTGGGGGAACACCGGGGAGCTGTTTTTT. Translating gives CASNDWGNTGELFF.

This clonotype turned up a few times. The chain combines TRBV29-1 with TRBJ2-7; D unresolved. This CDR3 is 12 amino acids long. CDR1 and CDR2 from the germline V gene are SQVTM and ANQGSEA. Trimming stripped 3 bases from V and 6 bases from J, with 12 bases between. The CDR3 DNA is TGCAGCGTTGACTTCGTGCGTGGCGAGCAGTACTTC. The encoded protein is CSVDFVRGEQYF.

Many counts were recorded for this clonotype. The chain carries TRBV20-1 and TRBJ2-7, with 12 positions matching TRBD2. Germline CDR1 is DFQATT and CDR2 is SNEGSKA (reference sequence). Trimming removed 1 base from V and 6 bases from J; junction bases left unmatched: 7. The CDR3 has 15 amino acids. CDR3 sequence: CSARVELAGGAEQYF. CDR3 DNA: TGCAGTGCTAGAGTCGAACTAGCGGGAGGAGCCGAGCAGTACTTC.

The chain uses TRBV20-1 and TRBJ1-1; possible D gene TRBD1, 6 bases. This CDR3 spans 15 amino acids. Per the germline V gene, CDR1 is DFQATT and CDR2 is SNEGSKA (reference sequence). Trimming cost V 1 base and J 1 base, with 13 bases left between them. CDR3 coding DNA: TGCAGTGCTAGAGGGTGGACAGCTCGGAACACTGAAGCTTTCTTT. Amino acid sequence: CSARGWTARNTEAFF.

This rearrangement joins TRBV29-1 to TRBJ1-2; D unclear. The ends were cut back, 6 bases at V and 8 bases at J, with 25 bases in the middle. The germline gives CDR1 SQVTM, CDR2 ANQGSEA. This CDR3 region has 15 residues. CDR3 in DNA: TGCAGCGTCGCATCTCGTCTCCACAACACGGAGGGCTACACCTTC. Protein product: CSVASRLHNTEGYTF.

This chain connects TRBV29-1 to TRBJ2-7; D is possibly TRBD1 (5 bases). Looked up from germline, CDR1 is SQVTM and CDR2 is ANQGSEA. CDR3 length: 12 amino acids. Trimming left V 5 bases short and J 4 bases short, with 12 bases between. CDR3 residues: CSVSPGSYEQYF. The CDR3, as DNA: TGCAGCGTTTCGCCAGGGTCTTACGAGCAGTACTTC.

Regarding this clonotype: This could be a read error, since a much larger clone is one nucleotide away. J is TRBJ2-3 and V is TRBV20-1; D is uncertain. CDR1 and CDR2 from the germline V gene are DFQATT and SNEGSKA (reference sequence). The CDR3 contains 13 residues. The CDR3 protein is CSLLRGSTDTQYF. In nucleotides, the CDR3 is TGCAGCCTCCTCCGCGGTTCCACAGATACGCAGTATTTT.

This clonotype was counted once. The chain has TRBV20-1 and TRBJ1-6; possibly TRBD1 for D (5 bases). The CDR3 spans 15 residues. Germline V CDR1 and CDR2: DFQATT, SNEGSKA (reference sequence). Trimming shortened V by 5 bases and J by 3 bases, and 14 bases separated the two germline ends. The CDR3 spells CSAPSGGFYNSPLHF. Written as DNA, the CDR3 is TGCAGTGCTCCTTCCGGGGGTTTCTATAATTCACCCCTCCACTTT.

DNA of the CDR3: TGTGCCAGCAGGTTGGGACAGAGCTCTTGGGGCTACACCTTC. Translated, it gives CASRLGQSSWGYTF. The chain recombines TRBV12-3 or TRBV12-4 with TRBJ1-2; 7 bases are a match to TRBD1. V lost 6 bases to trimming and J lost 8 bases; unmatched junction nucleotides: 12. The CDR3 has 14 amino acids.

This clonotype was observed many times. The chain combines TRBV20-1 with TRBJ2-7; 7 bases are shared with TRBD1. The V gene's germline CDR1 is DFQATT and CDR2 SNEGSKA (reference sequence). The CDR3 spans 12 residues. V shed 2 bases, J shed 2 bases, and the junction held 0 bases outside the gene matches. The CDR3 protein is CSARQGAYEQYF. The CDR3 region has the DNA TGCAGTGCTAGACAGGGGGCCTACGAGCAGTACTTC.